Listed below are T cell receptor beta chains from one sample, sequenced in a study of regulatory T cells in long-lasting Graves disease. A single record per CDR3 protein comes from TCRdb applying MiXCR to the multiplex PCR reads. This sample carries hundreds of thousands of distinct CDR3 sequences, 13% of them seen once, and the ten largest clones take 8.5% to 10%. These data were also reused for a study on T cells in Graves' hyperthyroidism and ophthalmopathy.

The sample in question was peripheral blood mononuclear cells (PBMCs), obtained at new diagnosis, from a patient treated with antithyroid drugs. The receptors shown here come from a man aged 30 to 45 with Graves disease. CDR3s include the opening cysteine and the closing phenylalanine or tryptophan.

TRBV19,CASRYLLPTDGYTF
TRBV5-1,CASSLLNVGTGNYEQYF
TRBV4-1,CASSQEKGTQYF
TRBV28,CASRPGGRVTEAFF
TRBV10-1,CASSEELAGYNEQFF
TRBV19,CASSWTSGYVADTQYF
TRBV20-1,CSARDPGPPTEAFF
TRBV24-1,CATSDPASGNTIYF
TRBV6-2/TRBV6-3,CASSEEGQRAREQFF
TRBV6-1,CASSVKSPSGQGQETQYF
TRBV6-5,CASSYLVAGRQTQYF
TRBV7-2,CASSLLAYEQYF
TRBV20-1,CSPSEGLNTEAFF
TRBV5-1,CASSKLAAAYEQYF
TRBV15,CATSGSIPGLTYDIMNTEAFF
TRBV6-2/TRBV6-3,CASSYPLFASYNEQFF
TRBV7-2,CASSLVVLLGDTQYF
TRBV19,CASVAGPFSTDTQYF
TRBV7-9,CASSISSGSLEQYF
TRBV19,CASSRWGDRGSYEQFF
TRBV12-3/TRBV12-4,CASTGTSGRNNEQFF
TRBV19,CASSQDWDSPLHF
TRBV7-3,CASSSRTLPGELFF
TRBV7-3,CASSLEGRNEQFF
TRBV18,CASSPPALDEQYF
TRBV11-2,CASSSKREGGTQYF
TRBV5-8,CASSLIRGSSYGYTF
TRBV15,CATSRGATANEKLFF
TRBV5-1,CASSLAPSGISYNEQFF
TRBV12-5,CASSSSTSGPIF
TRBV13,CASSSLVVQETQYF
TRBV20-1,CSARDEPWGANTGELFF
TRBV6-1,CASSVTGRGPGGKLFF
TRBV6-1,CASTPGQVYEQYF
TRBV27,CASIPRGGTEAFF
TRBV7-9,CASSSGGQGEQYF
TRBV30,CAWSVLTGRSYGYTF
TRBV28,CASTTGERESETQYF
TRBV6-2/TRBV6-3,CASSYSGYYEQYF
TRBV12-3/TRBV12-4,CASGEGEYSYEQYF
TRBV27,CASGTPHGTQYF
TRBV27,CASSRLLDTGLAGTTDTQYF
TRBV5-6,CASSFVTGWETQYF
TRBV2,CASRGVSNEQFF
TRBV12-3/TRBV12-4,CASSPAGGGAGELFF
TRBV6-1,CASNAGQDLSQPQHF
TRBV2,CASSDELVFTDTQYF
TRBV12-3/TRBV12-4,CASSFGSAGADTDTQYF
TRBV6-1,CATSTGTGGNYGYTF
TRBV27,CASSLLGTSGSWSTDTQYF
TRBV2,CASSDRFDYGYTF
TRBV11-2,CASSLMTSGKETQYF